These 17 T cell receptor beta chains were sequenced from one sample in a study of regulatory T cells in long-lasting Graves disease. Arm-PCR of CDR3 regions and iRepertoire HTBI primers were used to build TCR beta libraries. TCRdb re-called the multiplex PCR reads with MiXCR, one entry per CDR3 protein. The sample yields 250,000 to 300,000 distinct CDR3 sequences, 18% seen once. Time point described: newly diagnosed GD, antithyroid drugs for less than 3 months. The TCR library was made from RNA extracted from PBMCs. These sequences were also reported in another study, on T cells in Graves' hyperthyroidism and ophthalmopathy.

This sample comprised peripheral blood mononuclear cells (PBMCs), obtained at new diagnosis, from a patient treated with antithyroid drugs. These TCRs come from a woman aged 30 to 39 with Graves disease.

In its sample, this clonotype was seen many times. The rearrangement joins TRBV6-2 or TRBV6-3 to TRBJ2-5; 9 nucleotides match TRBD1. CDR1 and CDR2 from the germline V gene are MNHEY and SVGEGT. V trimming: 6 bases; J trimming: 4 bases; junction bases outside the gene matches: 6. CDR3 length: 14 residues. The CDR3 nucleotides read TGTGCCAGCAGGCCGACAGGGGGGATAGAGACCCAGTACTTC. This gives the protein CASRPTGGIETQYF.

This clonotype was seen at least ten times. V is TRBV18 and J is TRBJ2-7; D may be TRBD2 (5 bases). Germline CDR1 reads KGHSH; CDR2 reads LQKENI. The CDR3 extends over 13 amino acids. The V end lost 0 bases, the J end lost 4 bases, and 7 bases lay between the germline ends. The chain's CDR3 is CASSPPAGYEQYF. The CDR3 DNA is TGTGCCAGCTCACCACCGGCGGGTTACGAGCAGTACTTC.

The V gene is TRBV7-9, the J gene TRBJ1-4; D is undetermined. Germline values: CDR1 SEHNR, CDR2 FQNEAQ (reference sequence). The germline V and J ends were trimmed by 3 bases and 1 base, with 9 bases remaining between them. This CDR3 comprises 15 residues. CDR3 region: CASSFLEGTNEKLFF. CDR3 in DNA: TGTGCCAGCAGCTTCCTAGAGGGAACTAATGAAAAACTGTTTTTT.

This clonotype has a count of ten or more. V is TRBV19 and J is TRBJ2-1; D gene ambiguous. V was trimmed by 4 bases and J by 0 bases, leaving 13 bases between them. Per the germline V gene, CDR1 is LNHDA and CDR2 is SQIVND (reference sequence). CDR3 size: 16 residues. The CDR3 nucleotides are TGTGCCAGTAGTAACCCGTCCGGAAGCTCCTACAATGAGCAGTTCTTC. Translation: CASSNPSGSSYNEQFF.

The table lists this clonotype with a few counts. V and J are TRBV4-2 and TRBJ2-1, with D tentatively TRBD1 or TRBD2 (5 bases each). The germline V and J ends were trimmed by 2 bases and 7 bases, with 21 bases remaining between them. The CDR3 has 17 residues. Germline lookup yields CDR1 LGHNA and CDR2 YNFKEQ. CDR3 DNA sequence: TGTGCCAGCAGCCAAATTTTGAGGGGAGCCTACCCGAATGAGCAGTTCTTC. This translates into CASSQILRGAYPNEQFF.

The rearrangement links TRBV12-3 or TRBV12-4 to TRBJ2-7; D unclear. The CDR3 is made up of 17 amino acids. Trimming left V 2 bases short and J 0 bases short, with 17 bases between. CDR3 protein: CASSLWHEARSSYEQYF. The CDR3 coding sequence is TGTGCCAGCAGTTTATGGCACGAGGCCCGGAGCTCCTACGAGCAGTACTTC.

This clonotype has at least ten counts. The chain combines TRBV28 with TRBJ2-6; the match to TRBD1 covers 7 bases. Losses at the gene ends were 8 bases for V and 3 bases for J; bases not matched to a gene: 4. Germline CDR1 reads MDHEN; CDR2 reads SYDVKM. CDR3 size: 14 residues. The CDR3 reads CASWTGFGANVLTF. In DNA, the CDR3 is TGTGCCAGCTGGACAGGCTTTGGGGCCAACGTCCTGACTTTC.

This clonotype was found a few times. The chain combines TRBV19 with TRBJ2-3, with unresolved D. The CDR3 sequence is 13 residues long. Germline V gives CDR1 LNHDA, CDR2 SQIVND (reference sequence). V was cut by 0 bases and J by 7 bases, with 8 bases left in between. CDR3 DNA sequence: TGTGCCAGTAGTATAGAGAGCCAATATACGCAGTATTTT. This gives the protein CASSIESQYTQYF. The entire variable domain, with the rest obtained from reference TRBV19 and TRBJ2-3, is as follows: DGGITQSPKYLFRKEGQNVTLSCEQNLNHDAMYWYRQDPGQGLRLIYYSQIVNDFQKGDIAEGYSVSREKKESFPLTVTSAQKNPTAFYLCASSIESQYTQYFGPGTRLTVL.

The CDR3: CSARYAAEGAQPQHF. The CDR3 bases are TGCAGTGCTAGATATGCGGCGGAAGGGGCTCAGCCCCAGCATTTT. This sequence joins TRBV20-1 and TRBJ1-5; D is possibly TRBD1 (5 bases). The germline V gene encodes CDR1 DFQATT and CDR2 SNEGSKA (reference sequence). CDR3 length: 15 residues. V was cut by 2 bases and J by 6 bases, with 17 bases left in between.

At least ten counts were recorded for this clonotype. The chain combines TRBV12-3 or TRBV12-4 with TRBJ1-1; 10 positions match TRBD1. Trimming at V came to 3 bases and at J to 1 base, leaving 8 bases not matched to a gene. The CDR3 spans 17 residues. CDR3 region: CASSFRDRGTGNTEAFF. The DNA for the CDR3 is TGTGCCAGCAGTTTCCGGGACAGGGGAACCGGGAACACTGAAGCTTTCTTT.

This clonotype was seen repeatedly, ten times or more. The rearrangement joins TRBV18 to TRBJ2-1; the D is unclear. Trimming shortened V by 2 bases and J by 9 bases, and 11 bases separated the two germline ends. CDR3 length: 13 residues. Germline CDR1 reads KGHSH; CDR2 reads LQKENI. In DNA form, the CDR3 reads TGTGCCAGCTCACCATGGGAAGTTTCTGAGCAGTTCTTC. Its protein is CASSPWEVSEQFF.

This clonotype showed up just a few times. The rearrangement links TRBV19 to TRBJ1-2; no clear D. This CDR3 is 14 amino acids long. Germline CDR1 reads LNHDA; CDR2 reads SQIVND (reference sequence). Trimming removed 3 bases from V and 2 bases from J, with 10 bases in between. The CDR3: CASSMGRLNYGYTF. The DNA for the CDR3 is TGTGCCAGTAGTATGGGTCGCCTCAACTATGGCTACACCTTC.

At least ten counts were recorded for this clonotype. The gene calls are TRBV20-1 and TRBJ2-3; 12 nucleotides agree with TRBD2. The germline gives CDR1 DFQATT, CDR2 SNEGSKA (reference sequence). The CDR3 totals 16 residues. V was pared by 1 base and J by 4 bases, with 6 bases of the junction left unmatched. Written as DNA, the CDR3 is TGCAGTGCTAGAGCTCTACTAGCGGGAGGCGCAGATACGCAGTATTTT. Its translation: CSARALLAGGADTQYF.

The rearrangement joins TRBV4-2 to TRBJ2-3, with 10 bases identical to TRBD2. The V gene's germline CDR1 is LGHNA and CDR2 YNFKEQ. The CDR3 has 18 amino acids. The V segment lost 5 bases and the J segment 1 base; nucleotides outside the gene matches: 12. The CDR3 DNA is TGTGCCAGCAGCACCCGTAATAGCGGGGGGCCAGGCACAGATACGCAGTATTTT. As protein: CASSTRNSGGPGTDTQYF.

This clonotype has a count of ten or more. The chain is built from TRBV6-6 and TRBJ1-1; D possibly corresponds to TRBD1 (6 bases). The V and J ends lost 0 bases and 3 bases respectively, with 20 bases between them. The CDR3 consists of 18 residues. CDR1 MNHNY and CDR2 SVGAGI come from the germline V gene (reference sequence). In DNA, the CDR3 is TGTGCCAGCAGTTACTCGAGACCCCCCCACAGGGCGGACACTGAAGCTTTCTTT. This gives the protein CASSYSRPPHRADTEAFF.

The chain recombines TRBV10-2 with TRBJ1-6, with 7 bases fitting TRBD1. The V gene's germline CDR1 is WSHSY and CDR2 SAAADI. The CDR3 is made up of 15 amino acids. V was clipped by 6 bases and J by 7 bases; unmatched bases: 9. DNA for the CDR3: TGCGCCAGCAGAGAAAACAGGGGCAAGAATTCACCCCTCCACTTT. This codes for CASRENRGKNSPLHF.

This chain links TRBV20-1 with TRBJ2-1, with 11 bases identical to TRBD2. Germline V lookup: CDR1 DFQATT, CDR2 SNEGSKA (reference sequence). The CDR3 contains 13 residues. Unmatched junction bases numbered 3, after V lost 4 bases and J lost 7 bases. The CDR3 region has the DNA TGCAGTGCTATTAGCGGGGGGGGTAATGAGCAGTTCTTC. Amino acids: CSAISGGGNEQFF.